Detailed here is one T cell receptor (beta chain). Under the authors' procedure: Amplification of reference gene primers was used by the study to estimate nucleated cell counts. Profiled with immunoSEQ multiplex PCR; TCRdb holds only in-frame clones, not every one. V and J calls and clone size are copied from that table; D and trimming were computed from the DNA. The sample includes around 60,000 clones, 80% to 90% of them seen just once. The J segment lost 1 base and the V segment lost 7 bases, leaving 11 bases of the junction unmatched. Per the germline V gene, CDR1 is SQVTM and CDR2 is ANQGSEA. The CDR3 contains 15 residues. This sample was taken from a study of blood T cell repertoires in COVID-19. Study-level information: Donors in the United States, Italy and Spain gave samples during acute or convalescent COVID-19. T cells, B-cell-depleted T cells, or PBMCs supplied cDNA or gDNA.

J is TRBJ2-3 and V is TRBV29-1, with 7 bases identical to TRBD1. This receptor was identified in a woman aged 60-75 years with acute or convalescent COVID-19. The sequenced sample consisted of peripheral blood. CDR3 bases: TGCAGCGCCGAGCGTGGGACAGCCGGCACAGATACGCAGTATTTT. Encoded protein: CSAERGTAGTDTQYF.